Listed below are T cell receptor beta chains from one sample, sequenced in a study of blood T cell repertoires in COVID-19. Sequenced by immunoSEQ multiplex PCR; TCRdb stores in-frame clones only, minus some. The sample lists 300,000 or so clones, about 90% occurring once. Sequencing used PBMCs or T cells enriched from blood (not recorded which). Every receptor here comes from a woman between 50 and 59 years old who had been exposed to COVID-19. Each CDR3 is given with its conserved first and last residue. Fields, in order: V gene, clone size, D gene, J gene, CDR3 protein, CDR3 DNA. D genes are given only for firm matches. Some rows have no size entry. The others give once, few or many, or a class for an expanded clone.

v_gene: TRBV11-3
abundance: .
d_gene: TRBD2
j_gene: TRBJ2-3
CDR3aa: CASSLPGGENTDTQYF
CDR3nt: TGTGCCAGCAGTTTGCCGGGGGGGGAGAACACAGATACGCAGTATTTT

v_gene: TRBV7-2
abundance: .
d_gene: .
j_gene: TRBJ2-6
CDR3aa: CASSLLSGQLSGANVLTF
CDR3nt: TGTGCCAGCAGCTTATTATCCGGACAGCTTTCTGGGGCCAACGTCCTGACTTTC

v_gene: TRBV5-6
abundance: .
d_gene: TRBD1
j_gene: TRBJ1-1
CDR3aa: CASSAGTVNTEAFF
CDR3nt: TGTGCCAGCAGCGCGGGGACAGTGAACACTGAAGCTTTCTTT

v_gene: TRBV5-5
abundance: .
d_gene: .
j_gene: TRBJ1-2
CDR3aa: CASSLEGVNYGYTF
CDR3nt: TGTGCCAGCAGCTTAGAGGGGGTAAACTATGGCTACACCTTC

v_gene: TRBV10-3
abundance: .
d_gene: .
j_gene: TRBJ1-6
CDR3aa: CAIREGGRDSPLHF
CDR3nt: TGTGCCATCAGGGAAGGAGGGAGGGATTCACCCCTCCACTTT

v_gene: TRBV3-1/TRBV3-2
abundance: .
d_gene: .
j_gene: TRBJ1-5
CDR3aa: CASSQEASNQPQHF
CDR3nt: TGTGCCAGCAGCCAAGAAGCTAGCAATCAGCCCCAGCATTTT

v_gene: TRBV5-1
abundance: .
d_gene: TRBD1
j_gene: TRBJ1-4
CDR3aa: CASSFLQGAGKKLFF
CDR3nt: TGCGCCAGCAGCTTTCTTCAGGGGGCCGGTAAAAAACTGTTTTTT

v_gene: TRBV18
abundance: once
d_gene: .
j_gene: TRBJ1-4
CDR3aa: CASSSGPTNEKLFF
CDR3nt: TGTGCCAGCTCGTCTGGGCCTACTAATGAAAAACTGTTTTTT

v_gene: TRBV29-1
abundance: .
d_gene: TRBD2
j_gene: TRBJ2-3
CDR3aa: CSVDQAGGGNTQYF
CDR3nt: TGCAGCGTTGATCAAGCGGGGGGAGGAAATACGCAGTATTTT

v_gene: TRBV6-5
abundance: .
d_gene: .
j_gene: TRBJ2-3
CDR3aa: CASRPTSTDTQYF
CDR3nt: TGTGCCAGCAGACCGACAAGCACAGATACGCAGTATTTT

v_gene: TRBV28
abundance: once
d_gene: TRBD1
j_gene: TRBJ2-1
CDR3aa: CASRGTASYNEQFF
CDR3nt: TGTGCCAGCAGGGGGACAGCCTCCTACAATGAGCAGTTCTTC

v_gene: TRBV5-1
abundance: .
d_gene: TRBD1
j_gene: TRBJ1-2
CDR3aa: CASSARDRVEGYTF
CDR3nt: TGCGCCAGCAGCGCACGGGACAGGGTAGAAGGCTACACCTTC

v_gene: TRBV5-1
abundance: .
d_gene: .
j_gene: TRBJ2-7
CDR3aa: CASRKTTGGTYEQYF
CDR3nt: TGCGCCAGCAGAAAAACGACAGGTGGGACCTACGAGCAGTACTTC

v_gene: TRBV7-2
abundance: .
d_gene: TRBD1
j_gene: TRBJ2-1
CDR3aa: CASSRTGGSYNEQFF
CDR3nt: TGTGCCAGCAGCCGGACAGGGGGCTCCTACAATGAGCAGTTCTTC

v_gene: TRBV28
abundance: .
d_gene: TRBD1
j_gene: TRBJ1-6
CDR3aa: CASSSTGGVSSPLHF
CDR3nt: TGTGCCAGCAGTTCGACAGGGGGAGTCAGTTCACCCCTCCACTTT

v_gene: TRBV28
abundance: .
d_gene: TRBD2
j_gene: TRBJ2-7
CDR3aa: CASNLGRAAYEQYF
CDR3nt: TGTGCCAGCAACCTGGGGAGGGCAGCCTACGAGCAGTACTTC

v_gene: TRBV3-1/TRBV3-2
abundance: .
d_gene: TRBD1
j_gene: TRBJ1-1
CDR3aa: CASSHRTGEAFF
CDR3nt: TGTGCCAGCAGCCATCGGACAGGTGAAGCTTTCTTT

v_gene: TRBV10-3
abundance: once
d_gene: TRBD1
j_gene: TRBJ2-7
CDR3aa: CAAQGGQGEGSSYEQYF
CDR3nt: TGTGCCGCCCAAGGGGGACAGGGGGAAGGGAGCTCCTACGAGCAGTACTTC

v_gene: TRBV5-6
abundance: .
d_gene: TRBD2
j_gene: TRBJ2-5
CDR3aa: CASSMGLAGETQYF
CDR3nt: TGTGCCAGCAGCATGGGACTAGCCGGGGAGACCCAGTACTTC

v_gene: TRBV5-1
abundance: .
d_gene: TRBD2
j_gene: TRBJ2-1
CDR3aa: CASSFSSGGRNEQFF
CDR3nt: TGCGCCAGCAGCTTCTCTAGCGGGGGTAGAAATGAGCAGTTCTTC

v_gene: TRBV7-9
abundance: .
d_gene: TRBD2
j_gene: TRBJ2-7
CDR3aa: CASSPEGLAGGFEQYF
CDR3nt: TGTGCCAGCAGCCCCGAGGGACTAGCGGGGGGGTTCGAGCAGTACTTC

v_gene: TRBV5-6
abundance: .
d_gene: TRBD1
j_gene: TRBJ1-5
CDR3aa: CASSAKGGRLSNQPQHF
CDR3nt: TGTGCCAGCAGTGCAAAAGGGGGCAGGCTTAGCAATCAGCCCCAGCATTTT

v_gene: TRBV11-2
abundance: .
d_gene: TRBD2
j_gene: TRBJ2-5
CDR3aa: CASRGSLRGLQETQYF
CDR3nt: TGTGCCAGCAGAGGGTCGTTGCGGGGGTTACAAGAGACCCAGTACTTC

v_gene: TRBV6-5
abundance: .
d_gene: TRBD1
j_gene: TRBJ1-5
CDR3aa: CASKGDSQPQHF
CDR3nt: TGTGCCAGCAAAGGGGACAGTCAGCCCCAGCATTTT

v_gene: TRBV18
abundance: once
d_gene: TRBD1
j_gene: TRBJ2-7
CDR3aa: CATKTGDSYEQYF
CDR3nt: TGTGCCACCAAGACAGGGGACTCCTACGAGCAGTACTTC

v_gene: TRBV27
abundance: .
d_gene: .
j_gene: TRBJ1-3
CDR3aa: CASSPAGGNTIYF
CDR3nt: TGTGCCAGCAGTCCAGCGGGGGGAAACACCATATATTTT

v_gene: TRBV19
abundance: .
d_gene: TRBD2
j_gene: TRBJ2-1
CDR3aa: CASRKRGGLLVTNEQFF
CDR3nt: TGTGCCAGTAGGAAGCGGGGGGGGCTGCTGGTTACCAATGAGCAGTTCTTC

v_gene: TRBV7-9
abundance: .
d_gene: .
j_gene: TRBJ2-7
CDR3aa: CASTRGGGFDSGEQYF
CDR3nt: TGTGCCAGCACCAGAGGGGGGGGATTCGACTCGGGAGAGCAGTACTTC

v_gene: TRBV6-1
abundance: .
d_gene: .
j_gene: TRBJ1-5
CDR3aa: CASSDWTEGQPQHF
CDR3nt: TGTGCCAGCAGTGATTGGACAGAGGGGCAGCCCCAGCATTTT

v_gene: TRBV2
abundance: .
d_gene: .
j_gene: TRBJ2-2
CDR3aa: CASSEKQVPWTGELFF
CDR3nt: TGTGCCAGCAGTGAGAAGCAGGTCCCTTGGACCGGGGAGCTGTTTTTT

v_gene: TRBV3-1/TRBV3-2
abundance: .
d_gene: .
j_gene: TRBJ1-2
CDR3aa: CASSPGGSPTNYGYTF
CDR3nt: TGTGCCAGCAGTCCCGGGGGGAGCCCTACTAACTATGGCTACACCTTC

v_gene: TRBV4-1
abundance: once
d_gene: TRBD2
j_gene: TRBJ2-5
CDR3aa: CASSRDSGGATETQYF
CDR3nt: TGCGCCAGCAGCCGAGATAGCGGGGGGGCGACTGAGACCCAGTACTTC

v_gene: TRBV25-1
abundance: .
d_gene: TRBD1
j_gene: TRBJ2-6
CDR3aa: CASSGYGTASSGANVLTF
CDR3nt: TGTGCCAGCAGTGGATATGGGACAGCTTCCTCTGGGGCCAACGTCCTGACTTTC

v_gene: TRBV27
abundance: .
d_gene: .
j_gene: TRBJ1-2
CDR3aa: CASSPGGSYGYTF
CDR3nt: TGTGCCAGCAGTCCCGGGGGGTCGTATGGCTACACCTTC

v_gene: TRBV5-1
abundance: few
d_gene: TRBD2
j_gene: TRBJ2-1
CDR3aa: CASSQWNGGAYNEQFF
CDR3nt: TGCGCCAGCAGCCAATGGAACGGGGGGGCCTACAATGAGCAGTTCTTC

v_gene: TRBV6-4
abundance: .
d_gene: .
j_gene: TRBJ1-4
CDR3aa: CASSDRYDRQMREKLFF
CDR3nt: TGTGCCAGCAGTGACAGGTACGACAGACAAATGCGGGAAAAACTGTTTTTT

v_gene: TRBV3-1/TRBV3-2
abundance: .
d_gene: TRBD1
j_gene: TRBJ1-6
CDR3aa: CASSQEQGAPSSPLHF
CDR3nt: TGTGCCAGCAGCCAAGAACAGGGGGCGCCTAGTTCACCCCTCCACTTT

v_gene: TRBV6-4
abundance: .
d_gene: .
j_gene: TRBJ2-2
CDR3aa: CASSETSRAGELFF
CDR3nt: TGTGCCAGCAGTGAAACTAGCCGGGCCGGGGAGCTGTTTTTT

v_gene: TRBV7-9
abundance: .
d_gene: .
j_gene: TRBJ2-7
CDR3aa: CASSPLQSLAYEQYF
CDR3nt: TGTGCCAGCAGCCCCCTTCAGTCCCTCGCCTACGAGCAGTACTTC

v_gene: TRBV14
abundance: .
d_gene: TRBD1
j_gene: TRBJ1-6
CDR3aa: CASSQTGTANSPLHF
CDR3nt: TGTGCCAGCAGCCAAACCGGGACAGCGAATTCACCCCTCCACTTT

v_gene: TRBV28
abundance: .
d_gene: .
j_gene: TRBJ2-5
CDR3aa: CASTSGLKEGTQYF
CDR3nt: TGTGCCAGCACTTCCGGACTGAAGGAAGGTACCCAGTACTTC

v_gene: TRBV4-1
abundance: .
d_gene: TRBD1
j_gene: TRBJ2-1
CDR3aa: CASSQEAGGVYEQFF
CDR3nt: TGCGCCAGCAGCCAAGAGGCAGGGGGCGTTTATGAGCAGTTCTTC

v_gene: TRBV30
abundance: .
d_gene: .
j_gene: TRBJ2-1
CDR3aa: CAWGSRGALSNEQFF
CDR3nt: TGTGCCTGGGGGAGTCGTGGGGCGTTAAGCAATGAGCAGTTCTTC